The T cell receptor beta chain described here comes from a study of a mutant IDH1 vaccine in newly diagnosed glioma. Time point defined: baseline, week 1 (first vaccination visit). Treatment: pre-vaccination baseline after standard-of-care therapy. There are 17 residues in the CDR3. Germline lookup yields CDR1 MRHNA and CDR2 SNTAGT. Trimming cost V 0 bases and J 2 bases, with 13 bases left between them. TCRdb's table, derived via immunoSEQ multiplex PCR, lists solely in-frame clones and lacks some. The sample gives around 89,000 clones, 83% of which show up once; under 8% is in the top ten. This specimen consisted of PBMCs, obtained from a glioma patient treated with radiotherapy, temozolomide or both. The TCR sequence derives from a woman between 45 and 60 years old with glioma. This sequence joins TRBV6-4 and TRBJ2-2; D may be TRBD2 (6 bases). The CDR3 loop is CASSDSGGVINTGELFF. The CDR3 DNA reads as TGTGCCAGCAGTGACTCTGGAGGGGTAATTAACACCGGGGAGCTGTTTTTT.